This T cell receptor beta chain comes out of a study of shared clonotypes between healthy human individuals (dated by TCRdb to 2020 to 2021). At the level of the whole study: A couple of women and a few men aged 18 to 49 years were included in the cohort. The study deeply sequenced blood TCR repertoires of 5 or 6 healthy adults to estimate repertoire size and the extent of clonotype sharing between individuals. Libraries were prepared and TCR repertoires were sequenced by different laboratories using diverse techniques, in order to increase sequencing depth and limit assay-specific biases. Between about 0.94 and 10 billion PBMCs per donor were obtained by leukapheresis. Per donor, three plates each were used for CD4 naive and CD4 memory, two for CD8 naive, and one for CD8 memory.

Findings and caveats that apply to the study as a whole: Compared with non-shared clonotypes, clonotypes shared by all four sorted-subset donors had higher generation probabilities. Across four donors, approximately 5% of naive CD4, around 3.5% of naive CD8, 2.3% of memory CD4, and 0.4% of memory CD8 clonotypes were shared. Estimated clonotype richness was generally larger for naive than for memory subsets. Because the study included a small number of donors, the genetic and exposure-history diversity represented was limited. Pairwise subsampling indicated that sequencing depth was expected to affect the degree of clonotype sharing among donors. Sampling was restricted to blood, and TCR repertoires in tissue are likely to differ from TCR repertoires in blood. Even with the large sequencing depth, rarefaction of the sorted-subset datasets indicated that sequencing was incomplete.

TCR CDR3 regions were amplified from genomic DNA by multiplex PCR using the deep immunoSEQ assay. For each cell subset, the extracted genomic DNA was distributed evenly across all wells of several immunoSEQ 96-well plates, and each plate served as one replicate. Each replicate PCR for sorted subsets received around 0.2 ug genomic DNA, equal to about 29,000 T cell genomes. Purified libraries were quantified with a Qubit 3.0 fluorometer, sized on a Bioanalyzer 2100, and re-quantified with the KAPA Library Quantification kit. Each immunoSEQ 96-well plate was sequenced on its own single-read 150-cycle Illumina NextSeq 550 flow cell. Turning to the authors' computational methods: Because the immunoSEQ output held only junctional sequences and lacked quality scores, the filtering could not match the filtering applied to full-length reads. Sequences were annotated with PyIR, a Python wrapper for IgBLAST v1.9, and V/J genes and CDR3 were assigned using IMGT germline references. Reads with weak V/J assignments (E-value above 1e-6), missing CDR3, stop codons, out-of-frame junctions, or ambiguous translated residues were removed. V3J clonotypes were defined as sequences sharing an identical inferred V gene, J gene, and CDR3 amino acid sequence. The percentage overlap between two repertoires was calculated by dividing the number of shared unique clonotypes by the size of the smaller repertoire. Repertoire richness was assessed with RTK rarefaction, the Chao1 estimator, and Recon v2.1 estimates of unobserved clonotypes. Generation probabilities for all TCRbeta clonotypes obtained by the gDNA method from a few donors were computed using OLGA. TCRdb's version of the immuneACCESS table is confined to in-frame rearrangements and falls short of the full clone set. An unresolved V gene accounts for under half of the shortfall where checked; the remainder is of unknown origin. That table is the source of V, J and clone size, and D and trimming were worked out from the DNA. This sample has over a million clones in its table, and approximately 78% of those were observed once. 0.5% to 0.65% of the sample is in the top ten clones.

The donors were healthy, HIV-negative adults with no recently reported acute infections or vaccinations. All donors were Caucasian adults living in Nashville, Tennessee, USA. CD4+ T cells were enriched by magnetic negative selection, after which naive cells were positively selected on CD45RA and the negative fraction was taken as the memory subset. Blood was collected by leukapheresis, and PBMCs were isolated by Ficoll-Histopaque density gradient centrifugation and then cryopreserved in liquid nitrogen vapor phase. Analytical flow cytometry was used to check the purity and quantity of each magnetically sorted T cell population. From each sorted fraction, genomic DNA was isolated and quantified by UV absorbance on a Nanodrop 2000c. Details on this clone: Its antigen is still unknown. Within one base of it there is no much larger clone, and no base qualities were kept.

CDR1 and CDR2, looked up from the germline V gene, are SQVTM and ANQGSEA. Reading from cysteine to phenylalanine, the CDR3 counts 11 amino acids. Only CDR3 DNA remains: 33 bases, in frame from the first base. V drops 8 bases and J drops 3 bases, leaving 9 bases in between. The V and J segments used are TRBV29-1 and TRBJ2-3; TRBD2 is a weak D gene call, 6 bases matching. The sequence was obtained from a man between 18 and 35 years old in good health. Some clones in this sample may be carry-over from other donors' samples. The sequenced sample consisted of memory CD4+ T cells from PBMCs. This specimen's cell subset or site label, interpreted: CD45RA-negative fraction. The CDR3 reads CSLGGTDTQYF. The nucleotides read TGCAGCCTTGGGGGGACAGATACGCAGTATTTT.